Listed below are T cell receptor beta chains from one sample, sequenced in a study of T-cell memory formation after mild COVID-19. From the 5' RACE reads, TCRdb called clonotypes with MiXCR, one entry per CDR3 protein. Among around 420,000 distinct CDR3 sequences listed, more than 20% were seen once. Sequenced sample: PBMCs or a T cell subset sorted from them (not recorded which). The receptors come from an adult woman who had mild COVID-19 (a few samples of this study predate the infection). Cell type and time point are not known. Both conserved end residues are part of each CDR3. A D gene is named only where the DNA matches it firmly. Clone size, where shown, is once, few, many, or a class for clones that have expanded.

clone_size: few
v_call: TRBV24-1
d_call: TRBD1
cdr3_length: 18
j_call: TRBJ2-1
cdr3_aa: CATSDTTGTDSSYNEQFF
cdr3_nt: TGTGCCACCAGTGACACCACCGGGACAGATAGCTCCTACAATGAGCAGTTCTTC

clone_size: NA
v_call: TRBV6-1
d_call: TRBD2
cdr3_length: 14
j_call: TRBJ2-1
cdr3_aa: CASKTSGRGREQFF
cdr3_nt: TGTGCCAGCAAAACTAGCGGGAGAGGTCGTGAGCAGTTCTTC

clone_size: NA
v_call: TRBV4-2
d_call: TRBD2
cdr3_length: 17
j_call: TRBJ2-3
cdr3_aa: CASSQDRAGGLSDTQYF
cdr3_nt: TGTGCCAGCAGCCAAGATCGAGCGGGGGGGCTCTCAGATACGCAGTATTTT

clone_size: NA
v_call: TRBV7-9
d_call: TRBD1
cdr3_length: 15
j_call: TRBJ2-7
cdr3_aa: CASSLNRDSFYEQYF
cdr3_nt: TGTGCCAGCAGCTTGAACCGGGACAGCTTCTACGAGCAGTACTTC

clone_size: NA
v_call: TRBV6-5
d_call: TRBD1
cdr3_length: 15
j_call: TRBJ2-7
cdr3_aa: CASTQGETGEDEQYF
cdr3_nt: TGTGCCAGCACCCAAGGGGAGACAGGGGAGGACGAGCAGTACTTC

clone_size: NA
v_call: TRBV15
d_call: NA
cdr3_length: 14
j_call: TRBJ1-2
cdr3_aa: CATSRDGGYYGYTF
cdr3_nt: TGTGCCACCAGCAGAGACGGGGGGTACTATGGCTACACCTTC

clone_size: NA
v_call: TRBV24-1
d_call: NA
cdr3_length: 12
j_call: TRBJ1-6
cdr3_aa: CATSDLAGRYVF
cdr3_nt: TGTGCCACCAGTGATTTAGCGGGACGCTACGTTTTT

clone_size: NA
v_call: TRBV24-1
d_call: NA
cdr3_length: 12
j_call: TRBJ2-7
cdr3_aa: CATSAGTYEQYF
cdr3_nt: TGTGCCACCAGTGCCGGGACCTACGAGCAGTACTTC

clone_size: NA
v_call: TRBV18
d_call: NA
cdr3_length: 15
j_call: TRBJ1-1
cdr3_aa: CASSPPLVQNTEAFF
cdr3_nt: TGTGCCAGCTCACCACCGCTTGTCCAGAACACTGAAGCTTTCTTT

clone_size: NA
v_call: TRBV5-1
d_call: NA
cdr3_length: 14
j_call: TRBJ2-7
cdr3_aa: CASSYASLVGEQYF
cdr3_nt: TGCGCCAGCAGCTACGCAAGTTTAGTGGGCGAGCAGTACTTC

clone_size: NA
v_call: TRBV2
d_call: TRBD1
cdr3_length: 12
j_call: TRBJ2-4
cdr3_aa: CASTGDRVGSSF
cdr3_nt: TGTGCCAGCACTGGGGACAGGGTTGGTTCCTCCTTC

clone_size: NA
v_call: TRBV7-9
d_call: NA
cdr3_length: 13
j_call: TRBJ2-3
cdr3_aa: CASFGGSTDTQYF
cdr3_nt: TGTGCCAGCTTCGGGGGAAGCACAGATACGCAGTATTTT

clone_size: few
v_call: TRBV6-5
d_call: TRBD2
cdr3_length: 15
j_call: TRBJ2-3
cdr3_aa: CASRLAAMSTDTQYF
cdr3_nt: TGTGCCAGCAGACTAGCGGCTATGAGCACAGATACGCAGTATTTT

clone_size: few
v_call: TRBV29-1
d_call: NA
cdr3_length: 16
j_call: TRBJ2-1
cdr3_aa: CSVEDKGPSSYNEQFF
cdr3_nt: TGCAGCGTTGAGGACAAGGGGCCTTCGTCCTACAATGAGCAGTTCTTC

clone_size: few
v_call: TRBV29-1
d_call: TRBD2
cdr3_length: 15
j_call: TRBJ2-1
cdr3_aa: CSVEDHAGGRNEQFF
cdr3_nt: TGCAGCGTTGAAGATCATGCGGGAGGGAGGAATGAGCAGTTCTTC

clone_size: few
v_call: TRBV25-1
d_call: TRBD2
cdr3_length: 17
j_call: TRBJ2-5
cdr3_aa: CASSEYWSGGLQETQYF
cdr3_nt: TGTGCCAGCAGTGAATATTGGAGCGGGGGGCTCCAAGAGACCCAGTACTTC

clone_size: few
v_call: TRBV6-5
d_call: TRBD1
cdr3_length: 16
j_call: TRBJ2-1
cdr3_aa: CASSYSGDRTYNEQFF
cdr3_nt: TGTGCCAGCAGTTACTCCGGGGACAGAACCTACAATGAGCAGTTCTTC

clone_size: few
v_call: TRBV5-5
d_call: TRBD1
cdr3_length: 16
j_call: TRBJ2-4
cdr3_aa: CASSPEGQGIKNIQYF
cdr3_nt: TGTGCCAGCAGCCCCGAGGGACAGGGAATAAAAAACATTCAGTACTTC

clone_size: NA
v_call: TRBV3-1
d_call: NA
cdr3_length: 14
j_call: TRBJ2-6
cdr3_aa: CASDRFPGANVLTF
cdr3_nt: TGTGCCAGCGACAGATTTCCTGGGGCCAACGTCCTGACTTTC

clone_size: few
v_call: TRBV25-1
d_call: TRBD1
cdr3_length: 14
j_call: TRBJ2-2
cdr3_aa: CASSGGQGTGELFF
cdr3_nt: TGTGCCAGCAGTGGGGGACAGGGGACCGGGGAGCTGTTTTTT

clone_size: NA
v_call: TRBV7-3
d_call: TRBD2
cdr3_length: 16
j_call: TRBJ2-3
cdr3_aa: CASSLRSGFFTDTQYF
cdr3_nt: TGTGCCAGCAGCTTACGTAGCGGGTTCTTCACAGATACGCAGTATTTT

clone_size: few
v_call: TRBV30
d_call: TRBD2
cdr3_length: 14
j_call: TRBJ2-2
cdr3_aa: CAWSVGAGGEELFF
cdr3_nt: TGTGCCTGGAGTGTAGGAGCGGGAGGAGAGGAGCTGTTTTTT

clone_size: NA
v_call: TRBV10-3
d_call: NA
cdr3_length: 12
j_call: TRBJ2-7
cdr3_aa: CAISGDGYEQYF
cdr3_nt: TGTGCCATCAGTGGAGACGGTTACGAGCAGTACTTC

clone_size: NA
v_call: TRBV3-1
d_call: TRBD1
cdr3_length: 14
j_call: TRBJ1-1
cdr3_aa: CASSQGDSGTEAFF
cdr3_nt: TGTGCCAGCAGCCAAGGGGACAGTGGAACTGAAGCTTTCTTT

clone_size: NA
v_call: TRBV2
d_call: NA
cdr3_length: 14
j_call: TRBJ1-2
cdr3_aa: CASSGARTPYGYTF
cdr3_nt: TGTGCCAGCTCTGGGGCACGAACACCGTATGGCTACACCTTC

clone_size: NA
v_call: TRBV2
d_call: TRBD1
cdr3_length: 14
j_call: TRBJ2-1
cdr3_aa: CANSGTEDYNEQFF
cdr3_nt: TGTGCCAACTCCGGGACAGAAGATTACAATGAGCAGTTCTTC

clone_size: NA
v_call: TRBV3-1
d_call: NA
cdr3_length: 14
j_call: TRBJ2-7
cdr3_aa: CASSHRQGRDEQYF
cdr3_nt: TGTGCCAGCAGCCATAGGCAGGGGCGAGACGAGCAGTACTTC

clone_size: few
v_call: TRBV6-1
d_call: NA
cdr3_length: 16
j_call: TRBJ1-4
cdr3_aa: CASSEMFSGFNEKLFF
cdr3_nt: TGTGCCAGCAGTGAAATGTTCTCCGGGTTCAATGAAAAACTGTTTTTT

clone_size: few
v_call: TRBV14
d_call: NA
cdr3_length: 14
j_call: TRBJ2-1
cdr3_aa: CASSLRPGHNEQFF
cdr3_nt: TGTGCCAGCAGTTTAAGACCAGGTCACAATGAGCAGTTCTTC

clone_size: NA
v_call: TRBV6-2/TRBV6-3
d_call: NA
cdr3_length: 14
j_call: TRBJ2-5
cdr3_aa: CASSYGGVRETQYF
cdr3_nt: TGTGCCAGCAGTTACGGAGGCGTGCGGGAGACCCAGTACTTC

clone_size: NA
v_call: TRBV6-6
d_call: NA
cdr3_length: 13
j_call: TRBJ2-7
cdr3_aa: CASSIDRLYEQYF
cdr3_nt: TGTGCCAGCAGTATCGACAGGCTCTACGAGCAGTACTTC

clone_size: few
v_call: TRBV7-8
d_call: TRBD2
cdr3_length: 15
j_call: TRBJ2-5
cdr3_aa: CASSLVGGGGETQYF
cdr3_nt: TGTGCCAGCAGCTTAGTTGGGGGCGGGGGGGAGACCCAGTACTTC

clone_size: NA
v_call: TRBV6-5
d_call: TRBD1
cdr3_length: 14
j_call: TRBJ2-7
cdr3_aa: CASSKRDRGYEQYF
cdr3_nt: TGTGCCAGCAGTAAACGGGACAGGGGCTACGAGCAGTACTTC

clone_size: NA
v_call: TRBV6-2/TRBV6-3
d_call: NA
cdr3_length: 15
j_call: TRBJ2-2
cdr3_aa: CASSYSRVVTGELFF
cdr3_nt: TGTGCCAGCAGTTACTCCCGGGTAGTTACCGGGGAGCTGTTTTTT

clone_size: once
v_call: TRBV7-3
d_call: TRBD2
cdr3_length: 18
j_call: TRBJ2-7
cdr3_aa: CASSPPGLAGGPSYEQYF
cdr3_nt: TGTGCCAGCAGCCCACCGGGACTAGCGGGGGGTCCCTCCTACGAGCAGTACTTC

clone_size: NA
v_call: TRBV6-5
d_call: TRBD1
cdr3_length: 10
j_call: TRBJ1-1
cdr3_aa: CASGQGGSFF
cdr3_nt: TGTGCCAGCGGACAGGGAGGGTCTTTCTTT

clone_size: NA
v_call: TRBV28
d_call: NA
cdr3_length: 15
j_call: TRBJ1-3
cdr3_aa: CASSSGTALGNTIYF
cdr3_nt: TGTGCCAGCAGTTCGGGGACCGCACTCGGAAACACCATATATTTT

clone_size: few
v_call: TRBV7-2
d_call: NA
cdr3_length: 12
j_call: TRBJ1-2
cdr3_aa: CASSLERGGYTF
cdr3_nt: TGTGCCAGCAGCTTAGAACGGGGGGGCTACACCTTC

clone_size: few
v_call: TRBV20-1
d_call: TRBD2
cdr3_length: 19
j_call: TRBJ2-7
cdr3_aa: CSARASIGAISGRSGEQYF
cdr3_nt: TGCAGTGCTAGAGCGTCGATCGGCGCGATTAGCGGGAGGTCGGGAGAGCAGTACTTC

clone_size: few
v_call: TRBV3-1
d_call: TRBD1
cdr3_length: 18
j_call: TRBJ2-1
cdr3_aa: CASSPSGLQGMPYNEQFF
cdr3_nt: TGTGCCAGCAGCCCGTCTGGCCTACAGGGGATGCCCTACAATGAGCAGTTCTTC

clone_size: few
v_call: TRBV4-1
d_call: NA
cdr3_length: 14
j_call: TRBJ2-3
cdr3_aa: CASRHITGKDTQYF
cdr3_nt: TGCGCCAGCAGACACATCACAGGGAAGGATACGCAGTATTTT